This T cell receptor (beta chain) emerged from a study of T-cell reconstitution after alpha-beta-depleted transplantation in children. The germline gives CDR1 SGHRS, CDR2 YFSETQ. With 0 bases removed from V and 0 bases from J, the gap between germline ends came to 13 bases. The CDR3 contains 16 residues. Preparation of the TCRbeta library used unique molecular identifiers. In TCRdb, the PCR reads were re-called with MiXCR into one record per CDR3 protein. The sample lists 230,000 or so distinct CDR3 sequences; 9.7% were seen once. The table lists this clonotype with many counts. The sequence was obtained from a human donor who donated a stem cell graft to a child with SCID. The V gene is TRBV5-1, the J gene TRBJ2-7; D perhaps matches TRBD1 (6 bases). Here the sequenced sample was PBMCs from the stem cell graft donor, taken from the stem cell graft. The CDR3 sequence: CASSLAVGGYSYEQYF. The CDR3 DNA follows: TGCGCCAGCAGCTTGGCCGTTGGGGGCTACTCCTACGAGCAGTACTTC.